This is a list of T cell receptor beta chains from one sample in a study of blood T cell repertoires in COVID-19. The assay was immunoSEQ multiplex PCR, and TCRdb's table has in-frame clones only and misses some. The sample has under 300,000 clones, 80% to 90% seen once. Source material: peripheral blood. The receptors were sampled from a man aged 25-45 years who had recovered from COVID-19. CDR3s include the opening cysteine and the closing phenylalanine or tryptophan. A D gene is named only where the DNA matches it firmly. A clone size is listed for some rows: how often the clone was seen (once, few, many), or a class if it is expanded.

TRBV27	TRBJ2-5	13	-	-	TGTGCCAGCAGTTTCCGCAGGGGAGAGACCCAGTACTTC	CASSFRRGETQYF
TRBV5-4	TRBJ1-6	14	TRBD1	-	TGTGCCAGCAGCGGGGGACAGGGAAATTCACCCCTCCACTTT	CASSGGQGNSPLHF
TRBV19	TRBJ2-7	14	TRBD1	-	TGTGCCAGTACAAGGACAGGAATTTCCTACGAGCAGTACTTC	CASTRTGISYEQYF
TRBV5-1	TRBJ2-3	19	TRBD2	once	TGCGCCAGCAGCTTTGAGCGGGGGGGCCTTGGTTTCTCCACAGATACGCAGTATTTT	CASSFERGGLGFSTDTQYF
TRBV6-1	TRBJ2-2	18	TRBD2	-	TGTGCCAGCAGTGTCTCGGGAGGGGGGGCCCCCAACACCGGGGAGCTGTTTTTT	CASSVSGGGAPNTGELFF
TRBV7-9	TRBJ1-5	13	-	-	TGTGCCAGCAGCTTGAGTCTCTCCGGGCCCCAGCATTTT	CASSLSLSGPQHF
TRBV5-6	TRBJ1-4	16	-	-	TGTGCCAGCAGCCCCTCTCCGGACAGAGGTAATGAAAAACTGTTTTTT	CASSPSPDRGNEKLFF
TRBV3-1/TRBV3-2	TRBJ1-2	14	-	-	TGTGCCAGCAGCCATGCGGGGTACGACTATGGCTACACCTTC	CASSHAGYDYGYTF
TRBV5-1	TRBJ2-6	15	TRBD1	once	TGCGCCAGCAGCAATCAGGGGGCTTGGGCCAACGTCCTGACTTTC	CASSNQGAWANVLTF
TRBV27	TRBJ1-1	13	-	-	TGTGCCAGCAGCCCAGGGTGGAAAACTGAAGCTTTCTTT	CASSPGWKTEAFF
TRBV16	TRBJ1-5	15	-	-	TGTGCCAGCAGCCGATCTGGGAGGGGCAATCAGCCCCAGCATTTT	CASSRSGRGNQPQHF
TRBV6-5	TRBJ2-7	13	TRBD1	-	TGTGCCAGCAGTTTGTACAGGGGATACGAGCAGTACTTC	CASSLYRGYEQYF
TRBV9	TRBJ2-7	14	TRBD1	-	TGTGCCAGCAGCGTGGGACAGGGGGCCCTCGAGCAGTACTTC	CASSVGQGALEQYF
TRBV15	TRBJ1-2	11	-	-	TGTGCCACCAGCAGAGGACAGAAGCACACCTTC	CATSRGQKHTF
TRBV23-1	TRBJ1-1	11	-	-	TGCGCCAGCAGTCCTAACACTGAAGCTTTCTTT	CASSPNTEAFF
TRBV5-6	TRBJ2-2	12	-	once	TGTGCCAGCAGTTACAGGCCTGGGGAGCTGTTTTTT	CASSYRPGELFF
TRBV29-1	TRBJ2-7	14	TRBD1	-	TGCAGCGTTGATAGAGCAGGGGGAATCTACGAGCAGTACTTC	CSVDRAGGIYEQYF
TRBV19	TRBJ1-5	15	-	-	TGTGCCAGTAGTATGCCAACAGGATTTGATCAGCCCCAGCATTTT	CASSMPTGFDQPQHF
TRBV11-3	TRBJ2-2	15	-	-	TGTGCCAGCAGCTTACGAGCGGTCCACACCGGGGAGCTGTTTTTT	CASSLRAVHTGELFF
TRBV7-2	TRBJ2-2	16	-	-	TGTGCCAGCCGAGGAGTTCGTGGGTCGAACACCGGGGAGCTGTTTTTT	CASRGVRGSNTGELFF
TRBV19	TRBJ2-2	15	TRBD1	-	TGTGCCAGTTCGTCAGGGGGAAGGGACACCGGGGAGCTGTTTTTT	CASSSGGRDTGELFF
TRBV27	TRBJ2-3	18	-	-	TGTGCCAGCAGTTCCTATATCCTAACTAGTTTTACCCGCCAAACGCAGTATTTT	CASSSYILTSFTRQTQYF
TRBV6-5	TRBJ1-4	14	-	-	TGTGCCAGCAGTAGACAGCTATTTAATGAAAAACTGTTTTTT	CASSRQLFNEKLFF
TRBV9	TRBJ2-5	14	-	-	TGTGCCAGCAGCGTAAGGGGGGGGCGAGAGACCCAGTACTTC	CASSVRGGRETQYF
TRBV4-1	TRBJ2-7	14	-	once	TGCGCCAGCAGCCGCCAGGGGAACCTCTACGAGCAGTACTTC	CASSRQGNLYEQYF
TRBV11-2	TRBJ1-3	15	-	-	TGTGCCAGCAGCTTAACACTAAATGCTGGAAACACCATATATTTT	CASSLTLNAGNTIYF
TRBV30	TRBJ1-3	18	TRBD1	few	TGTGCCTGGAGCCGGTTCTTTGGGACAGGGCGTTCAGGAAACACCATATATTTT	CAWSRFFGTGRSGNTIYF
TRBV7-9	TRBJ2-5	16	TRBD2	few	TGTGCCAGCAGCTCAAAGGGACTAGCGGGGGAAGAGACCCAGTACTTC	CASSSKGLAGEETQYF
TRBV4-2	TRBJ1-1	15	TRBD1	-	TGTGCCAGCAGCCTACAAGCAGGGGGATACACTGAAGCTTTCTTT	CASSLQAGGYTEAFF
TRBV29-1	TRBJ1-1	13	-	-	TGCAGCGGAAGGACAGCCTCTAACACTGAAGCTTTCTTT	CSGRTASNTEAFF
TRBV5-1	TRBJ1-2	14	-	-	TGCGCCAGCAGCTTGGAGCCAGGGGTCGGTGGCTACACCTTC	CASSLEPGVGGYTF
TRBV5-1	TRBJ2-1	15	TRBD1	-	TGCGCCAGCAGCTTGGGACAGGGTACCCACAATGAGCAGTTCTTC	CASSLGQGTHNEQFF
TRBV5-1	TRBJ2-3	16	TRBD2	-	TGCGCCAGCAGCTACGGGACTAGCGGGGGCACAGATACGCAGTATTTT	CASSYGTSGGTDTQYF
TRBV24-1	TRBJ2-7	15	TRBD2	-	TGTGCCACCCCACCTCGTAGACTAGCGGATCGCGAGCAGTACTTC	CATPPRRLADREQYF
TRBV7-6	TRBJ2-5	13	-	-	TGTGCCAGCAGCTTGAATTACAGGGAGACCCAGTACTTC	CASSLNYRETQYF
TRBV6-5	TRBJ2-5	13	TRBD1	-	TGTGCCAGCATGGCAGGGGGCGGAGAGACCCAGTACTTC	CASMAGGGETQYF
TRBV4-3	TRBJ2-7	13	-	-	TGCGCCAGCAGCCATGAACAGGGATACGAGCAGTACTTC	CASSHEQGYEQYF
TRBV10-3	TRBJ1-1	15	-	-	TGTGCCATCAGTGAGTCGCCTGGGGGCCAGGCTGAAGCTTTCTTT	CAISESPGGQAEAFF
TRBV7-9	TRBJ2-7	15	-	-	TGTGCCAGCAGCTTAGAAGCGGCCAGCCCCTACGAGCAGTACTTC	CASSLEAASPYEQYF
TRBV7-6	TRBJ1-1	14	-	-	TGTGCCAGCAGCTTAGTCGCAGGGAACACTGAAGCTTTCTTT	CASSLVAGNTEAFF
TRBV10-3	TRBJ1-1	13	-	-	TGTGCCATCAGTCCGCCCAGTGCCACTGAAGCTTTCTTT	CAISPPSATEAFF
TRBV27	TRBJ2-2	18	TRBD1	-	TGTGCCAGCAGTTTAGATCGGATGGTACAGGGGAGCACCGGGGAGCTGTTTTTT	CASSLDRMVQGSTGELFF
TRBV13	TRBJ2-7	15	-	-	TGTGCCAGCAGCCCGGTCGGCAGGGTCTCTTACGAGCAGTACTTC	CASSPVGRVSYEQYF
TRBV6-5	TRBJ2-1	16	-	-	TGTGCCAGCAGTTACGGAGGGTCCCCAGAGGGGAATGAGCAGTTCTTC	CASSYGGSPEGNEQFF
TRBV7-9	TRBJ2-1	11	-	-	TGTGCCAGCAGCTTGACTGGTGAGCAGTTCTTC	CASSLTGEQFF
TRBV28	TRBJ2-2	13	-	-	TGTGCCAGCAGTTTAGGGGGGACCGGGGAGCTGTTTTTT	CASSLGGTGELFF
TRBV9	TRBJ1-2	17	-	-	TGTGCCAGCAGTGAGGACCTGGGACTCCCGTCCATCTATGGCTACACCTTC	CASSEDLGLPSIYGYTF
TRBV10-3	TRBJ2-1	17	TRBD1	-	TGTGCCATCAGTGAGTCGGAAGGGACAGGGCCGCTCGATGAGCAGTTCTTC	CAISESEGTGPLDEQFF
TRBV11-2	TRBJ2-2	13	-	few	TGTGCCAGCAGCTTGAGGAGCACCGGGGAGCTGTTTTTT	CASSLRSTGELFF
TRBV29-1	TRBJ2-7	14	TRBD1	-	TGCAGCGTTGAATTCGGGACAGGGACCTACGAGCAGTACTTC	CSVEFGTGTYEQYF
TRBV7-8	TRBJ2-4	19	TRBD2	-	TGTGCCAGCAGCTTAGCCTGGGGGGTAGCGGGGCACGCCAAAAACATTCAGTACTTC	CASSLAWGVAGHAKNIQYF